This entry is about one TCR beta chain. The sample is drawn from a study of T cell responses to AZD1222 COVID-19 vaccine. The ends lost 2 bases at V and 5 bases at J; junction bases unmatched: 9. The CDR3 has 15 residues. In germline, CDR1 is SGHNT, CDR2 YYREEE (reference sequence). The protocol was immunoSEQ multiplex PCR, while the TCRdb copy is restricted to in-frame clones and leaves out a portion. The table lists roughly 120,000 clones, roughly 89% of them singletons. This TCR came from an adult who received the AZD1222 COVID-19 vaccine. Sequenced here: peripheral blood, sampled 28 days after the second AZD1222 dose. The chain carries TRBV5-4 and TRBJ1-2, with 7 bases lining up with TRBD1. The CDR3 region has the DNA TGTGCCAGCAGCTTTGGACAGGCCGAGTCTTATGGCTACACCTTC. This translates into CASSFGQAESYGYTF.